This TCR beta chain originates from a study of blood T cell repertoires in COVID-19. Across the whole study: The study counted Cohort 3 donors as recovered given two negative PCRs, clearance, or symptom resolution. From T cells, B-cell-depleted T cells, or PBMCs came the material, which was cDNA or gDNA.

TCRdb keeps only in-frame clones here, not all; method: immunoSEQ multiplex PCR. The data show a few hundred thousand clones, about 87% seen once. The study recruited people aged about 18 to 95 years across around 23 US areas. The specimen was PBMCs or T cells enriched from blood (not recorded which). The TCR comes from a man between 40 and 49 years old in a cohort exposed to, infected with or recovered from COVID-19 (not recorded which).

Here the CDR3 reads CASSEAFGDVDTGELFF. The CDR3 region has the DNA TGTGCCAGCAGTGAGGCGTTCGGGGATGTGGACACCGGGGAGCTGTTTTTT. This chain links TRBV6-1 with TRBJ2-2; maybe TRBD2 (5 bases). CDR3 size: 17 residues. CDR1 is MNHNS and CDR2 is SASEGT in the germline V gene. The ends were cut back, 3 bases at V and 3 bases at J, with 17 bases in the middle.